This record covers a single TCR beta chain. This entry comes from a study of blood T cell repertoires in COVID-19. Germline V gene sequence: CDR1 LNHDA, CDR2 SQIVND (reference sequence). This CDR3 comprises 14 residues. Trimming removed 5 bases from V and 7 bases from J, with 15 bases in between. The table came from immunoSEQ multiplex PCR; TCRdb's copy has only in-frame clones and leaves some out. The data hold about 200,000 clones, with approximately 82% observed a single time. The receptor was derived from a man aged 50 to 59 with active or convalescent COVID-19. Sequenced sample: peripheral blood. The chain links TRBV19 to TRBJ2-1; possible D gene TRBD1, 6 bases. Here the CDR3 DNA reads TGTGCCAGTAGTTTGAGGACAGAATGGAATGAGCAGTTCTTC. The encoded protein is CASSLRTEWNEQFF.